At least ten counts were recorded for the clone carrying this TCR beta chain. Its antigen is not identified. The data are from a study of early T cells in non-severe SARS-CoV-2 infection. Study as a whole: It was bulk RNA from unsorted whole blood that was sequenced, and the chains were unpaired.

V was clipped by 2 bases and J by 10 bases, with 9 bases between them. CDR3 length: 13 residues. CDR1 SNHLY and CDR2 FYNNEI come from the germline V gene. Whole-study results and caveats: Private and CD4 specificities were missed by VDJdb matching, which favored anti-spike CD8 responses.

Individual cDNA molecules each received unique molecular identifiers attached to them. TCRdb recomputed calls from the 5' RACE reads with MiXCR, one row per CDR3 protein. The sample comprises tens of thousands of distinct CDR3 sequences, roughly 5.2% of which are singletons, and approximately 3.4% rests with the top ten. Sequencing was performed on whole blood. This clonotype was sampled from an adult who was a healthcare worker with PCR-confirmed SARS-CoV-2 infection or an uninfected control (not recorded which). The V and J genes are TRBV2 and TRBJ1-6; possible D gene TRBD1, 5 bases. DNA of the CDR3: TGTGCCAGCAGTGAACAGGGAGCCTCACCCCTCCACTTT. It is translated as CASSEQGASPLHF.